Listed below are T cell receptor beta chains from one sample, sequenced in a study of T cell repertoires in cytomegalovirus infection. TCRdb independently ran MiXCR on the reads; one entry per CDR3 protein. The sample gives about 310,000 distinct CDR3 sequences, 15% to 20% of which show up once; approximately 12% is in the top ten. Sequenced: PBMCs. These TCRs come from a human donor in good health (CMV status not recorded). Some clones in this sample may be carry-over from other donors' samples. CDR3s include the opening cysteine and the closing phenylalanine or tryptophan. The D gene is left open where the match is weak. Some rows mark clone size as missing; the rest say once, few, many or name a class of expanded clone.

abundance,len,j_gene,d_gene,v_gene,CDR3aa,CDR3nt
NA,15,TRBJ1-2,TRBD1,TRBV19,CASSAPGQAIYGYTF,TGTGCCAGTAGTGCGCCGGGACAGGCGATCTATGGCTACACCTTC
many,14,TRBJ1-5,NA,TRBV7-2,CASSLQGSNQPQHF,TGTGCCAGCAGCTTGCAGGGAAGCAATCAGCCCCAGCATTTT
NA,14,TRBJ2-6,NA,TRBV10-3,CAISGGLGANVLTF,TGTGCCATCAGTGGGGGCCTGGGGGCCAACGTCCTGACTTTC
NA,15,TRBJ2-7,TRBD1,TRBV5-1,CASSPGQETSYEQYF,TGCGCCAGCAGCCCGGGACAGGAGACATCCTACGAGCAGTACTTC
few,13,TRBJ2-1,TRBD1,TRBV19,CASSATGDGEQFF,TGTGCCAGTAGTGCCACAGGGGATGGTGAGCAGTTCTTC
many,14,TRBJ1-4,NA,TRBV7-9,CASSPLATNEKLFF,TGTGCCAGCAGCCCGCTAGCAACTAATGAAAAACTGTTTTTT
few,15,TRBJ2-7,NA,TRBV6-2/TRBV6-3,CASSPGQLPPYEQYF,TGTGCCAGCAGTCCCGGACAGCTGCCCCCCTACGAGCAGTACTTC
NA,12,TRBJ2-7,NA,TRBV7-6,CASSLVGFGQYF,TGTGCCAGCAGCTTAGTAGGTTTCGGGCAGTACTTC
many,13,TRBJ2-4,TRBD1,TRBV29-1,CSVDTGGSNIQYF,TGCAGCGTGGATACAGGGGGCTCAAACATTCAGTACTTC
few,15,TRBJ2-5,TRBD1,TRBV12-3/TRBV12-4,CASRLGTAFQETQYF,TGTGCCAGCAGGCTGGGGACAGCCTTCCAAGAGACCCAGTACTTC
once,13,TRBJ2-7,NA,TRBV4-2,CASSQDRENEQYF,TGTGCCAGCAGCCAAGATCGGGAAAACGAGCAGTACTTC
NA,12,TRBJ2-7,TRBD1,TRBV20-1,CSTGGIFHEQYF,TGCAGTACAGGGGGCATCTTCCACGAGCAGTACTTC
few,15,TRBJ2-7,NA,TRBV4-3,CASSQGGTSSYEQYF,TGCGCCAGCAGCCAAGGGGGGACGAGCTCCTACGAGCAGTACTTC
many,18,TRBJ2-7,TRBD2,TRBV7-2,CASSGPSGGAAATREQYF,TGTGCCAGCAGCGGTCCTAGCGGGGGGGCTGCCGCCACTCGCGAGCAGTACTTC
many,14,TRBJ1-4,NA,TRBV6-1,CASRDSSNNEKLFF,TGTGCCAGCAGGGACAGTAGCAATAATGAAAAACTGTTTTTT
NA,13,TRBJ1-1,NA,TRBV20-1,CSASESGYTEAFF,TGCAGTGCTAGTGAATCGGGGTACACTGAAGCTTTCTTT
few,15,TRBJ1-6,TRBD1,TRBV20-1,CSARRDRGGNSPLHF,TGCAGTGCTCGCCGGGACAGGGGAGGAAATTCACCCCTCCACTTT
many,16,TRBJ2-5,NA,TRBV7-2,CASSLVGRGGGETQYF,TGTGCCAGCAGCTTAGTGGGCAGGGGGGGAGGGGAGACCCAGTACTTC
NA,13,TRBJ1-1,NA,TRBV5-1,CASSLAPDSEAFF,TGCGCCAGCAGCTTGGCCCCCGACAGTGAAGCTTTCTTT
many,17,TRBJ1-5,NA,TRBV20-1,CSAKNPLGQYSNQPQHF,TGCAGTGCTAAAAACCCCCTTGGACAGTATAGCAATCAGCCCCAGCATTTT
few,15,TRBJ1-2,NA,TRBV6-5,CASSYSAAGVYGYTF,TGTGCCAGCAGTTACTCGGCAGCAGGGGTCTATGGCTACACCTTC
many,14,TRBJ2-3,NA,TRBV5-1,CVSTAGWDTDTQYF,TGCGTCTCAACCGCGGGATGGGACACAGATACGCAGTATTTT
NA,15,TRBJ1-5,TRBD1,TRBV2,CASSRDRTGNQPQHF,TGTGCCAGCAGCAGGGACAGGACGGGCAATCAGCCCCAGCATTTT
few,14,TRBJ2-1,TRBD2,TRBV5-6,CASSPGTSAYEQFF,TGTGCCAGCAGCCCCGGGACTAGCGCCTATGAGCAGTTCTTC
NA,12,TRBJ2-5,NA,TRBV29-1,CSVVRVQETQYF,TGCAGCGTTGTCAGGGTCCAAGAGACCCAGTACTTC
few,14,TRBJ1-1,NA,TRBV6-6,CASSYESGDTEAFF,TGTGCCAGCAGTTACGAGTCCGGGGATACTGAAGCTTTCTTT
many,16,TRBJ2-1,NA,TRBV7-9,CASSRHNTQTYNEQFF,TGTGCCAGCAGCCGACACAATACCCAGACTTACAATGAGCAGTTCTTC
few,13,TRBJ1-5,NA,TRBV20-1,CSARRHDNQPQHF,TGCAGTGCTAGAAGACACGACAATCAGCCCCAGCATTTT
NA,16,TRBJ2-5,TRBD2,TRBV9,CASSVVTGLELETQYF,TGTGCCAGCAGCGTAGTTACTGGACTAGAGCTGGAGACCCAGTACTTC